The 13 T cell receptor beta chains in this list originate from one sample, sequenced in a study of CD8+ T cells in alopecia areata. Sequencing used cDNA as its template, made by extracting RNA and reverse transcribing it. Repertoires were generated with immunoSEQ multiplex PCR, while TCRdb's copy carries only in-frame clones and drops some. The repertoire holds hundreds of thousands of clones, with around two thirds as singletons. The sample consisted of CD4+ T cells sorted from blood, taken at week 0. These receptors came from a human donor with alopecia areata.

The chain employs TRBV2 and TRBJ1-2, with D hard to call. The CDR3 is 11 amino acids. From germline, CDR1 is SNHLY and CDR2 FYNNEI. V lost 8 bases to trimming and J lost 4 bases, with 8 bases between them. CDR3 protein: CASVIGYGYTF. Written as DNA, the CDR3 is TGTGCCAGCGTGATCGGCTATGGCTACACCTTC.

The chain uses TRBV29-1 and TRBJ2-1, with a weak D call TRBD1 (5 bases). The germline gives CDR1 SQVTM, CDR2 ANQGSEA. Trimming left V 1 base short and J 5 bases short, with 9 bases between. There are 13 residues in the CDR3. CDR3 bases: TGCAGCGTTGAAGGACAGAAGAACAATGAGCAGTTCTTC. It encodes CSVEGQKNNEQFF.

The chain uses TRBV27 and TRBJ2-1; weak D call: TRBD1 (5 bases). The germline V and J ends were trimmed by 5 bases and 1 base, with 6 bases remaining between them. Germline lookup yields CDR1 MNHEY and CDR2 SMNVEV (reference sequence). The CDR3 totals 13 residues. CDR3 nucleotide sequence: TGTGCCAGCAGTCAGGGTTCCTACAATGAGCAGTTCTTC. Translated: CASSQGSYNEQFF.

The table lists this clone with a few counts. The chain combines TRBV29-1 with TRBJ2-7; 8 bases align to TRBD1. The V gene's germline CDR1 is SQVTM and CDR2 ANQGSEA. V was pared by 8 bases and J by 7 bases, with 10 bases of the junction left unmatched. This CDR3 is built from 12 residues. CDR3: CSLRTGLGEQYF. For the CDR3, the DNA is TGCAGCCTGCGGACAGGGCTGGGGGAGCAGTACTTC.

This sequence joins TRBV30 and TRBJ1-5, with TRBD1 identical over 8 bases. V was pared by 1 base and J by 2 bases, with 7 bases of the junction left unmatched. Per the germline V gene, CDR1 is GTSNPN and CDR2 is SVGIG (reference sequence). The CDR3 extends over 16 amino acids. DNA of the CDR3: TGTGCCTGGAGTGCCATCGGACAGGGAGGCAATCAGCCCCAGCATTTT. It codes for CAWSAIGQGGNQPQHF.

The V gene is TRBV6-5, the J gene TRBJ2-6; no clear D. The CDR3 consists of 14 residues. CDR1 MNHEY and CDR2 SVGAGI come from the germline V gene. The V and J ends lost 4 bases and 0 bases respectively, with 4 bases between them. The CDR3 DNA is TGTGCCAGCAGTTTGGGCTCTGGGGCCAACGTCCTGACTTTC. Its translation is CASSLGSGANVLTF.

The chain joins TRBV29-1 to TRBJ2-5, with D perhaps assigned TRBD1 or TRBD2 (5 bases each). Germline V CDR1 and CDR2: SQVTM, ANQGSEA. The CDR3 has 14 residues. Trimming removed 4 bases at V and 5 bases at J, with 17 bases between. The CDR3 region is CSVVPGQGSETQYF. The CDR3 DNA reads as TGCAGCGTTGTCCCGGGGCAGGGTTCCGAGACCCAGTACTTC.

This chain joins TRBV10-2 and TRBJ1-4, with D unresolved. The CDR3 totals 14 residues. The germline CDR1 and CDR2 sequences are WSHSY and SAAADI. V lost 8 bases to trimming and J lost 0 bases, with 10 bases between them. The CDR3 sequence: CASRHPATNEKLFF. The CDR3 DNA follows: TGCGCCAGCCGTCATCCTGCAACTAATGAAAAACTGTTTTTT.

This clone has just a few counts. This chain links TRBV25-1 with TRBJ1-6; 9 nucleotides match TRBD1. The J segment lost 10 bases and the V segment lost 8 bases, leaving 9 bases of the junction unmatched. The CDR3 spans 14 residues. Germline V gene data show CDR1 as MGHDK and CDR2 as SYGVNS. In DNA, the CDR3 is TGTGCCAGCGGTATAGGAACAGGGGGCTCACCCCTCCACTTT. It codes for CASGIGTGGSPLHF.

This chain uses TRBV19 with TRBJ2-7, with TRBD2 matching over 9 bases. The CDR3 totals 14 residues. CDR1 LNHDA and CDR2 SQIVND come from the germline V gene (reference sequence). V gave up 5 bases and J gave up 2 bases; unmatched junction bases: 4. The CDR3 region has the DNA TGTGCCAGTAGTGGGGTAGCGGGGGCCTACGAGCAGTACTTC. Its translation: CASSGVAGAYEQYF.

Only a few counts were recorded for this clone. The chain recombines TRBV5-1 with TRBJ2-4; a possible D gene is TRBD2 (5 bases). Germline CDR1 reads SGHRS; CDR2 reads YFSETQ. The CDR3 consists of 16 residues. Trimming shortened V by 0 bases and J by 7 bases, and 17 bases separated the two germline ends. CDR3 nucleotides: TGCGCCAGCAGCTTGGTTCAAGGTAGCGAAGGGAACATTCAGTACTTC. Translated, it gives CASSLVQGSEGNIQYF.

The chain combines TRBV5-1 with TRBJ1-1; D is possibly TRBD1 (6 bases). The germline gives CDR1 SGHRS, CDR2 YFSETQ. The CDR3 is 13 amino acids. V was pared by 4 bases and J by 1 base, with 8 bases between. This CDR3 reads CASSTGQNTEAFF. For the CDR3, the DNA is TGCGCCAGCAGCACGGGACAGAACACTGAAGCTTTCTTT. Drawing the rest from reference TRBV5-1 and TRBJ1-1, the complete variable domain is KAGVTQTPRYLIKTRGQQVTLSCSPISGHRSVSWYQQTPGQGLQFLFEYFSETQRNKGNFPGRFSGRQFSNSRSEMNVSTLELGDSALYLCASSTGQNTEAFFGQGTRLTVV.

This clone was seen a few times. The sample has other DNA sequences that encode this CDR3 too. The chain couples TRBV7-2 to TRBJ2-7, with 10 bases lining up with TRBD1. CDR3 length: 14 residues. CDR1 and CDR2 from the germline V gene are SGHTA and FQGNSA. V lost 4 bases, J lost 4 bases, and 4 bases stayed unmatched. In nucleotides, the CDR3 is TGTGCCAGCAGCTCCCGGGACAGGGGATACGAGCAGTACTTC. This translates into CASSSRDRGYEQYF.